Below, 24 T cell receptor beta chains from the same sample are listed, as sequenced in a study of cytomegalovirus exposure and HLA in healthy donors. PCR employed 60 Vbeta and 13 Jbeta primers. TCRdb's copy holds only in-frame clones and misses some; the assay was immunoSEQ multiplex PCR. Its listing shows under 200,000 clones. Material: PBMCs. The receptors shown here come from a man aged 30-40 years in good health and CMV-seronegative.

The CDR3 DNA reads as TGTGCCAGCAGTGAATTACCGTCTAGCCGAGGCACAGATACGCAGTATTTT. Translated: CASSELPSSRGTDTQYF. J is TRBJ2-3 and V is TRBV25-1; D may be TRBD2 (5 bases). Trimming took 1 base from V and 1 from J, leaving 15 bases between them. In germline, CDR1 is MGHDK, CDR2 SYGVNS. The CDR3 has 17 amino acids.

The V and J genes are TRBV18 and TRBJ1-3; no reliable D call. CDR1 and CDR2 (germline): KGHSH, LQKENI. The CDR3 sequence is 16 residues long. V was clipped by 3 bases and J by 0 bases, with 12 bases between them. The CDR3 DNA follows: TGTGCCAGCTCACCCTACGATGTTAGCTCTGGAAACACCATATATTTT. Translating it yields CASSPYDVSSGNTIYF.

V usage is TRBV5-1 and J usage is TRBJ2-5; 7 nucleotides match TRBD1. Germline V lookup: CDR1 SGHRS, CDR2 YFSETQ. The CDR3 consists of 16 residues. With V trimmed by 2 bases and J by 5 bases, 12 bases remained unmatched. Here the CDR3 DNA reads TGCGCCAGCAGCTTCTCACCGGGACAGCCTATTGAGACCCAGTACTTC. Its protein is CASSFSPGQPIETQYF. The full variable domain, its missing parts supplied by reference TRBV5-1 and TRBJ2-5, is KAGVTQTPRYLIKTRGQQVTLSCSPISGHRSVSWYQQTPGQGLQFLFEYFSETQRNKGNFPGRFSGRQFSNSRSEMNVSTLELGDSALYLCASSFSPGQPIETQYFGPGTRLLVL.

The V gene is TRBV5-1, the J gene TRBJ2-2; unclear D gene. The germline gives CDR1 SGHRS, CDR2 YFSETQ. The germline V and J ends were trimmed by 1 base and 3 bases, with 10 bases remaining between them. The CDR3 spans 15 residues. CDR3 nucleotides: TGCGCCAGCAGCTTGCGGGTTCCGGACACCGGGGAGCTGTTTTTT. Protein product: CASSLRVPDTGELFF.

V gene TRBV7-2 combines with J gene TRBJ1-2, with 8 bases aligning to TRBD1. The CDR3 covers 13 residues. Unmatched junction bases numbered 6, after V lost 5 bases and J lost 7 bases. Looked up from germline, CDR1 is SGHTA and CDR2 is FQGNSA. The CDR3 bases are TGTGCCAGCAGCCGCGGACAGGGCCTTGGCTACACCTTC. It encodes CASSRGQGLGYTF.

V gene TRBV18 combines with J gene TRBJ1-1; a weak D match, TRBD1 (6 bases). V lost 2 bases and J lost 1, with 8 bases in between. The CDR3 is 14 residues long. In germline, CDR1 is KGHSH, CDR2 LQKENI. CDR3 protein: CASSPVDRNTEAFF. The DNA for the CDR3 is TGTGCCAGCTCACCAGTGGACAGGAACACTGAAGCTTTCTTT.

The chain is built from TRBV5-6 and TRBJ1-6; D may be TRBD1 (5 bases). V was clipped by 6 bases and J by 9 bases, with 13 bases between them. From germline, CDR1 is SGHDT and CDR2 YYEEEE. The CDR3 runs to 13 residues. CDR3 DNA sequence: TGTGCCAGCACCTCAATTGACAGTTCACCCCTCCACTTT. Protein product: CASTSIDSSPLHF. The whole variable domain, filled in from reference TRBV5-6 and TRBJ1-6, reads DAGVTQSPTHLIKTRGQQVTLRCSPKSGHDTVSWYQQALGQGPQFIFQYYEEEERQRGNFPDRFSGHQFPNYSSELNVNALLLGDSALYLCASTSIDSSPLHFGNGTRLTVT.

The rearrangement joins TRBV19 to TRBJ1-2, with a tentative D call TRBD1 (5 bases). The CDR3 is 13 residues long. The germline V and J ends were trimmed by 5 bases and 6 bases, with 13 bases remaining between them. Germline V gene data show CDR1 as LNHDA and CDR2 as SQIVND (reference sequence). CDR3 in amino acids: CASSLEGSNGYTF. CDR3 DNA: TGTGCCAGTAGTTTGGAGGGGTCGAATGGCTACACCTTC.

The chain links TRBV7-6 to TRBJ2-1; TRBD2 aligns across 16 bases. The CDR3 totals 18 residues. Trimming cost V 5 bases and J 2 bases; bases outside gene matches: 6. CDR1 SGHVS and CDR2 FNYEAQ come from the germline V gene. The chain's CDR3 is CASSTGTSGGAPYNEQFF. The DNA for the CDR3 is TGTGCCAGCAGCACCGGGACTAGCGGGGGGGCCCCCTACAATGAGCAGTTCTTC.

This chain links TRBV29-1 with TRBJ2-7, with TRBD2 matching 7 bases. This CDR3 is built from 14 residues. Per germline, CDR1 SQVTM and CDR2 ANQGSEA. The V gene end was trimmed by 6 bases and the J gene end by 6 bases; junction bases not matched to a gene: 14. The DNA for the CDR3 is TGCAGCGTCTTAAGTGGGGGGACTAAGGGCGAGCAGTACTTC. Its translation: CSVLSGGTKGEQYF.

The DNA for the CDR3 is TGTGCCAGTAGTGCCGAACAGGGTTGGACCAAAAACATTCAGTACTTC. Translated: CASSAEQGWTKNIQYF. This chain joins TRBV19 and TRBJ2-4; the D gene is possibly TRBD1 (6 bases). Trimming cost V 5 bases and J 2 bases, with 16 bases left between them. The CDR3 is 16 residues long. Germline assignment: CDR1 LNHDA and CDR2 SQIVND (reference sequence).

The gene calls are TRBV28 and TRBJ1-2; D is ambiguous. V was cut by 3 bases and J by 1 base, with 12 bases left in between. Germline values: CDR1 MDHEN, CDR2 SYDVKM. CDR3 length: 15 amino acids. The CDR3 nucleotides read TGTGCCAGCAGTTTGCCACTCTACCGTAACTATGGCTACACCTTC. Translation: CASSLPLYRNYGYTF.

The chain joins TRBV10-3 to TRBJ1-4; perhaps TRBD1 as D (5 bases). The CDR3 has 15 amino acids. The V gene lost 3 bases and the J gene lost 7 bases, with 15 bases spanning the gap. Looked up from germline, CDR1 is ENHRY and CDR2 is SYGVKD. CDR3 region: CAISDQGLNGEKLFF. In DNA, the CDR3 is TGTGCCATCAGTGATCAGGGCCTTAACGGTGAAAAACTGTTTTTT.

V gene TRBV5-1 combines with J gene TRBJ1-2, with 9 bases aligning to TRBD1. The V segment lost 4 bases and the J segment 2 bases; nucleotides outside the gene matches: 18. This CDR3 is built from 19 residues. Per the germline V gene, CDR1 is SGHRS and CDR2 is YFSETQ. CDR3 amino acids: CASSPWGSKTGGSNYGYTF. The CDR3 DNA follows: TGCGCCAGCAGCCCTTGGGGGTCGAAGACAGGGGGATCGAACTATGGCTACACCTTC.

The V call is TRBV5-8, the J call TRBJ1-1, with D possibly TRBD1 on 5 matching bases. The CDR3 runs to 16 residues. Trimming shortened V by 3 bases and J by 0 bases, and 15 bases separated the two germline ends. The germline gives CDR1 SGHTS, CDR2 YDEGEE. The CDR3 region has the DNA TGTGCCAGCAGCTCCCGCCGGCGGGGGATGAACACTGAAGCTTTCTTT. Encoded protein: CASSSRRRGMNTEAFF.

CDR3 protein: CASAAGQGSNQPQHF. The CDR3, as DNA: TGTGCCAGCGCGGCGGGACAGGGGAGTAATCAGCCCCAGCATTTT. V is TRBV11-3 and J is TRBJ1-5, with 10 bases fitting TRBD1. The CDR3 extends over 15 amino acids. V trimming: 8 bases; J trimming: 4 bases; junction bases outside the gene matches: 8. Germline V lookup: CDR1 SGHNT, CDR2 YENEEA.

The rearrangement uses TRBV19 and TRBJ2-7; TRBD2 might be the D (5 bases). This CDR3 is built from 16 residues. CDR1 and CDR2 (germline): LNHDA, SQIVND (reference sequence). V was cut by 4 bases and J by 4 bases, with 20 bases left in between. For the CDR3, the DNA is TGTGCCAGTAGTAATTCCATTTCGGTCCGAGGGTACGAGCAGTACTTC. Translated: CASSNSISVRGYEQYF.

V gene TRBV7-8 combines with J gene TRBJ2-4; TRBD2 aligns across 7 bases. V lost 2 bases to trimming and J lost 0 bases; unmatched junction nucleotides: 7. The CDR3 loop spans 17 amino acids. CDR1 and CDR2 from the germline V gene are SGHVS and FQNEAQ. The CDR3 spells CASSLTRGEIAKNIQYF. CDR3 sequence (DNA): TGTGCCAGCAGCTTAACCCGGGGGGAAATAGCCAAAAACATTCAGTACTTC.

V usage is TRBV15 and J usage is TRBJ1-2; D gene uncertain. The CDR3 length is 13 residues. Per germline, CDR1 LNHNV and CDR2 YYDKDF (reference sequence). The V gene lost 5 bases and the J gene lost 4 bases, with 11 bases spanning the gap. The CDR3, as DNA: TGTGCCACCAGCTTCGACAACGGCTATGGCTACACCTTC. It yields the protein CATSFDNGYGYTF.

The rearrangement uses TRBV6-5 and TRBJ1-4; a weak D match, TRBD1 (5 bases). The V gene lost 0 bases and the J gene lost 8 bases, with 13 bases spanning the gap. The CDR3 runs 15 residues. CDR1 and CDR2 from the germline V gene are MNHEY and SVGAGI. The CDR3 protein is CASSYSLGPEEKLFF. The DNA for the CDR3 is TGTGCCAGCAGTTACTCATTGGGGCCTGAGGAAAAACTGTTTTTT.

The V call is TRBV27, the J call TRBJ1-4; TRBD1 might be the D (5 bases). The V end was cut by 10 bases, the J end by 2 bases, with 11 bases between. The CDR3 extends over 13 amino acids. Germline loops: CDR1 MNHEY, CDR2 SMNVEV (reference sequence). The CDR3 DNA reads TGTGCCACTGGAGGGGCTACTAATGAAAAACTGTTTTTT. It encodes CATGGATNEKLFF. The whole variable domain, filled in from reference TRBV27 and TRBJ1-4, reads EAQVTQNPRYLITVTGKKLTVTCSQNMNHEYMSWYRQDPGLGLRQIYYSMNVEVTDKGDVPEGYKVSRKEKRNFPLILESPSPNQTSLYFCATGGATNEKLFFGSGTQLSVL.

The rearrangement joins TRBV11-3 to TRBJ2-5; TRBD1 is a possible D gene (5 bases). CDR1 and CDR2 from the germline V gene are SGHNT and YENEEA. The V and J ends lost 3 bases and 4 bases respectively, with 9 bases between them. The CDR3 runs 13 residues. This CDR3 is CASSFQGGETQYF. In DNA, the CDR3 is TGTGCCAGCAGCTTCCAGGGTGGAGAGACCCAGTACTTC.

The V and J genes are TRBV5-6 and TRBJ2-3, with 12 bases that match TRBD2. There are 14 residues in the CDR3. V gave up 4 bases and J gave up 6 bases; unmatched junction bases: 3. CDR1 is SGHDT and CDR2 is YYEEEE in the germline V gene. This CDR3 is CASSATSGSDTQYF. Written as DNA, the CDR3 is TGTGCCAGCAGCGCGACTAGCGGGAGCGATACGCAGTATTTT.

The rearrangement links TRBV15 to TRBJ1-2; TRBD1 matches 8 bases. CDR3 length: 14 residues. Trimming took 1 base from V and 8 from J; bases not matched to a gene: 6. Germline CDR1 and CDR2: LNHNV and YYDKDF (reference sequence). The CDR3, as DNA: TGTGCCACCAGCAGAGCCGGACAGGGCAGCGGCTACACCTTC. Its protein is CATSRAGQGSGYTF. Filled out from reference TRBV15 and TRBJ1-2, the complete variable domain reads DAMVIQNPRYQVTQFGKPVTLSCSQTLNHNVMYWYQQKSSQAPKLLFHYYDKDFNNEADTPDNFQSRRPNTSFCFLDIRSPGLGDTAMYLCATSRAGQGSGYTFGSGTRLTVV.